The TCR beta chain described here comes from a study of neurological immune-mediated disorders. Study-wide background: Multiple sclerosis patients numbered approximately 35, of whom about 31 were relapsing-remitting and 3 secondary progressive. Study-level points and caveats: Subjects shared no identical expanded-clone CDR3 amino acid sequences, suggesting private TCR-beta repertoires in all groups. When grouped phylogenetically, the repertoires of 18 of the 34 multiple sclerosis patients fell together in one related-CDR3 cluster, which is a possible signature.

This clonotype was detected many times. Its target is unknown. The authors produced cDNA by 5'RACE using 10-nucleotide random UMIs. TCRdb reprocessed the 5' RACE reads via MiXCR and lists one record per CDR3 protein. The sample lists more than 50,000 distinct CDR3 sequences; around 3.4% were seen once. This receptor was identified in an older woman with multiple sclerosis. The sequenced sample consisted of PBMCs.

The CDR3 coding sequence is TGCGCCAGCAGTGAGGGTGAATTCACTGAAGCTTTCTTT. This gives the protein CASSEGEFTEAFF. The chain uses TRBV10-1 and TRBJ1-1; D ambiguous. Germline V gives CDR1 WNHNN, CDR2 SYGVQD (reference sequence). The CDR3 length is 13 residues. V lost 2 bases and J 4 bases, leaving 8 bases between the germline ends.